This passage covers 20 T cell receptor beta chains from one sample sequenced in a study of blood T cell repertoires in COVID-19 (dated by TCRdb to the early 2020s). The library was generated by the immunoSEQ multiplex PCR assay. The immuneACCESS repertoire file appears here via TCRdb, limited to in-frame rearrangements. These files lack a portion of the clones; in checked studies, under half of the deficit traces to unresolved V genes, and the cause of the others is not known. For this sample there are some 240,000 clones; 75% to 85% appear just once. Of the sample, around 12% falls within the top ten clones. Sample: peripheral blood. These receptors were collected from a woman in her sixties or seventies with active or convalescent COVID-19.

This clone was counted a single time. This chain uses TRBV19 with TRBJ2-7; maybe TRBD1 (7 bases). The CDR3 loop spans 17 amino acids. The germline CDR1 and CDR2 sequences are LNHDA and SQIVND (reference sequence). V was clipped by 3 bases and J by 3 bases, with 21 bases between them. In nucleotides, the CDR3 is TGTGCCAGTAGTATGGGGACTCGGGACAGTGGGGGCTACGAGCAGTACTTC. This encodes CASSMGTRDSGGYEQYF.

V usage is TRBV5-1 and J usage is TRBJ1-1; D ambiguous. Germline V gives CDR1 SGHRS, CDR2 YFSETQ. V gave up 0 bases and J gave up 2 bases, with 8 bases separating them. The CDR3 spans 14 residues. Here the CDR3 DNA reads TGCGCCAGCAGCTTGGCAGGTTTTAACACTGAAGCTTTCTTT. This gives the protein CASSLAGFNTEAFF.

The chain's CDR3 is CASSPRQGLSSPLHF. The CDR3 nucleotides read TGTGCCAGCAGTCCCCGTCAGGGTTTGAGTTCACCCCTCCACTTT. J is TRBJ1-6 and V is TRBV27; the D gene is possibly TRBD1 (5 bases). Germline CDR1 and CDR2: MNHEY and SMNVEV (reference sequence). The CDR3 extends over 15 amino acids. Trimming removed 5 bases from V and 9 bases from J, with 17 bases in between.

This chain uses TRBV6-6 with TRBJ1-2; 11 bases align to TRBD1. J gave up 7 bases and V 0 bases, and 7 bases lay outside the gene matches. Per the germline V gene, CDR1 is MNHNY and CDR2 is SVGAGI (reference sequence). The CDR3 spans 16 residues. CDR3 sequence reads: CASSYSGQGVSFGYTF. The CDR3 region has the DNA TGTGCCAGCAGTTACTCGGGACAGGGGGTATCGTTTGGCTACACCTTC.

The chain carries TRBV4-2 and TRBJ2-1, with 8 nucleotides matching TRBD2. The CDR3 sequence is 16 residues long. CDR1 and CDR2 from the germline V gene are LGHNA and YNFKEQ. V lost 0 bases to trimming and J lost 2 bases; unmatched junction nucleotides: 3. The CDR3 region is CASSQDPGGAYNEQFF. The CDR3 DNA reads as TGTGCCAGCAGCCAAGACCCCGGGGGGGCCTACAATGAGCAGTTCTTC.

The count of this clone is one. The chain links TRBV6-5 to TRBJ2-2, with 7 positions matching TRBD2. Germline CDR1 MNHEY, CDR2 SVGAGI. The CDR3 covers 16 residues. V gave up 0 bases and J gave up 2 bases; unmatched junction bases: 3. CDR3 DNA sequence: TGTGCCAGCAGTTACTCGGCTAGCGGAAACACCGGGGAGCTGTTTTTT. Its protein is CASSYSASGNTGELFF.

V and J are TRBV29-1 and TRBJ2-1; D might be TRBD1 (6 bases). V lost 7 bases to trimming and J lost 4 bases, with 14 bases between them. The germline V gene encodes CDR1 SQVTM and CDR2 ANQGSEA. This CDR3 contains 13 residues. The CDR3 nucleotides read TGCAGCGGTTGGGGGACATCTTACAATGAGCAGTTCTTC. Amino acid sequence: CSGWGTSYNEQFF.

The chain has TRBV3-1 (or the pseudogene TRBV3-2) and TRBJ2-1; TRBD2 matches 10 bases. V lost 4 bases, J lost 7 bases, and 10 bases stayed unmatched. CDR1 LGHDT and CDR2 YNNKEL come from the germline V gene (reference sequence). CDR3 length: 16 amino acids. CDR3 amino acids: CASSPQAGGPGNEQFF. The CDR3, as DNA: TGTGCCAGCAGCCCGCAAGCGGGGGGGCCAGGGAATGAGCAGTTCTTC.

This chain uses TRBV6-6 with TRBJ2-2; TRBD2 might be the D (5 bases). V lost 7 bases to trimming and J lost 4 bases, with 16 bases between them. The germline gives CDR1 MNHNY, CDR2 SVGAGI (reference sequence). The CDR3 has 15 residues. The CDR3 loop is CASTPPSGLTGELFF. The CDR3 DNA is TGTGCCAGCACCCCCCCCTCAGGACTCACCGGGGAGCTGTTTTTT.

This rearrangement joins TRBV5-5 to TRBJ2-3, with TRBD2 identical over 14 bases. The germline gives CDR1 SGHKS, CDR2 YYEKEE (reference sequence). The CDR3 runs 18 residues. Trimming at V came to 4 bases and at J to 0 bases, leaving 7 bases not matched to a gene. DNA for the CDR3: TGTGCCAGCAGCCTCCGGACTAGCGGGGGGCCAAGCACAGATACGCAGTATTTT. This translates into CASSLRTSGGPSTDTQYF.

The chain couples TRBV5-1 to TRBJ2-3; the match to TRBD2 covers 15 bases. The CDR3 is 15 residues long. After removal of 2 bases from V and 10 bases from J, the junction contained 5 bases not matched to a gene. The germline CDR1 and CDR2 sequences are SGHRS and YFSETQ. CDR3 amino acids: CASSLWGLAGGAQYF. The CDR3 DNA sequence: TGCGCCAGCAGCTTATGGGGACTAGCGGGGGGTGCGCAGTATTTT.

The gene calls are TRBV10-3 and TRBJ2-7, with 7 nucleotides matching TRBD1. This CDR3 spans 13 amino acids. Germline CDR1 is ENHRY and CDR2 is SYGVKD. The V gene end was trimmed by 7 bases and the J gene end by 4 bases; junction bases not matched to a gene: 7. CDR3 nucleotides: TGTGCCATCAAACCAACAGGGGAATACGAGCAGTACTTC. Translation: CAIKPTGEYEQYF.

The V gene is TRBV5-5, the J gene TRBJ2-1, with 8 bases matching TRBD1. Germline lookup yields CDR1 SGHKS and CDR2 YYEKEE (reference sequence). V lost 3 bases to trimming and J lost 1 base; unmatched junction nucleotides: 3. This CDR3 is built from 15 residues. CDR3 nucleotide sequence: TGTGCCAGCAGCTGGACAGGGAATTCCTACAATGAGCAGTTCTTC. The encoded protein is CASSWTGNSYNEQFF.

The V and J genes are TRBV12-3 or TRBV12-4 and TRBJ2-7; the D gene is possibly TRBD2 (6 bases). The CDR3 loop spans 13 amino acids. V lost 5 bases and J 2 bases, leaving 10 bases between the germline ends. CDR3 sequence (DNA): TGTGCCAGCAGTATCAGACTAGCCTACGAGCAGTACTTC. It is translated as CASSIRLAYEQYF.

This clone was picked up a small number of times. The chain has TRBV7-3 and TRBJ2-2; D gene ambiguous. Germline CDR1 SGHTA, CDR2 FQGTGA. V lost 0 bases, J lost 0 bases, and 11 bases lay in between. The CDR3 consists of 17 residues. CDR3 loop: CASSLTPAQTNTGELFF. The CDR3 coding sequence is TGTGCCAGCAGCTTAACCCCAGCGCAGACGAACACCGGGGAGCTGTTTTTT.

The chain combines TRBV5-1 with TRBJ1-2; 9 nucleotides match TRBD1. CDR1 is SGHRS, CDR2 YFSETQ, per germline. Trimming removed 1 base from V and 4 bases from J; junction bases left unmatched: 26. CDR3 length: 22 residues. Here the CDR3 DNA reads TGCGCCAGCAGCTTGACCGGGACAGGGTTCCCAACATCTATAGCTGGCCCCTATGGCTACACCTTC. Its translation: CASSLTGTGFPTSIAGPYGYTF. Full variable domain (remainder filled in from reference TRBV5-1 and TRBJ1-2): KAGVTQTPRYLIKTRGQQVTLSCSPISGHRSVSWYQQTPGQGLQFLFEYFSETQRNKGNFPGRFSGRQFSNSRSEMNVSTLELGDSALYLCASSLTGTGFPTSIAGPYGYTFGSGTRLTVV.

The count of this clone is one. The chain links TRBV6-2 or TRBV6-3 to TRBJ1-3; no reliable D call. Germline V gives CDR1 MNHEY, CDR2 SVGEGT. Trimming removed 6 bases from V and 3 bases from J, with 3 bases in between. This CDR3 contains 11 residues. This CDR3 is CASSYGNTIYF. For the CDR3, the DNA is TGTGCCAGCAGCTATGGAAACACCATATATTTT.

The rearrangement joins TRBV3-1 (or the pseudogene TRBV3-2) to TRBJ2-1, with 11 bases lining up with TRBD2. Germline values: CDR1 LGHDT, CDR2 YNNKEL (reference sequence). The CDR3 is made up of 15 amino acids. Trimming took 4 bases from V and 7 from J; bases not matched to a gene: 6. The CDR3 here is CASSPTSGGLNEQFF. CDR3 sequence (DNA): TGTGCCAGCAGCCCTACTAGCGGGGGCTTGAATGAGCAGTTCTTC.

The J gene is TRBJ2-4, the V gene TRBV6-2 or TRBV6-3; tentatively, D is TRBD2 (5 bases). This CDR3 spans 16 amino acids. Germline CDR1 MNHEY, CDR2 SVGEGT. V shed 6 bases and J shed 2 bases, with 17 bases lying between them. The CDR3: CASSTYREGSKNIQYF. The CDR3 DNA follows: TGTGCCAGCAGCACCTACCGAGAGGGTTCCAAAAACATTCAGTACTTC.

The genes are TRBV9 and TRBJ2-2; 8 bases map to TRBD2. The CDR3 loop spans 15 amino acids. Germline assignment: CDR1 SGDLS and CDR2 YYNGEE. V lost 4 bases, J lost 4 bases, and 6 bases stayed unmatched. CDR3 loop: CASSSGTRITGELFF. The DNA for the CDR3 is TGTGCCAGCAGCTCCGGGACTAGGATCACCGGGGAGCTGTTTTTT.